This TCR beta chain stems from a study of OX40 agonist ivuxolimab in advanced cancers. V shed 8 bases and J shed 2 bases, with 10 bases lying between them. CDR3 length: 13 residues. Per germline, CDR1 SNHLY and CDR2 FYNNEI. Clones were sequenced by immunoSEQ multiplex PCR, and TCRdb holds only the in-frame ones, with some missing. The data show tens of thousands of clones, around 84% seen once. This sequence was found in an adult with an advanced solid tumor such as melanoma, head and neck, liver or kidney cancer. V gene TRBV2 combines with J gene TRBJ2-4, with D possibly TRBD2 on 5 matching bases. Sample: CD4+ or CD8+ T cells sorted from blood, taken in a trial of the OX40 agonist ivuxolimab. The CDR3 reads CASGGPPKNIQYF. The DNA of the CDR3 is TGTGCCAGCGGCGGGCCTCCCAAAAACATTCAGTACTTC. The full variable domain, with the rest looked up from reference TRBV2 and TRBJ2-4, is EPEVTQTPSHQVTQMGQEVILRCVPISNHLYFYWYRQILGQKVEFLVSFYNNEISEKSEIFDDQFSVERPDGSNFTLKIRSTKLEDSAMYFCASGGPPKNIQYFGAGTRLSVL.